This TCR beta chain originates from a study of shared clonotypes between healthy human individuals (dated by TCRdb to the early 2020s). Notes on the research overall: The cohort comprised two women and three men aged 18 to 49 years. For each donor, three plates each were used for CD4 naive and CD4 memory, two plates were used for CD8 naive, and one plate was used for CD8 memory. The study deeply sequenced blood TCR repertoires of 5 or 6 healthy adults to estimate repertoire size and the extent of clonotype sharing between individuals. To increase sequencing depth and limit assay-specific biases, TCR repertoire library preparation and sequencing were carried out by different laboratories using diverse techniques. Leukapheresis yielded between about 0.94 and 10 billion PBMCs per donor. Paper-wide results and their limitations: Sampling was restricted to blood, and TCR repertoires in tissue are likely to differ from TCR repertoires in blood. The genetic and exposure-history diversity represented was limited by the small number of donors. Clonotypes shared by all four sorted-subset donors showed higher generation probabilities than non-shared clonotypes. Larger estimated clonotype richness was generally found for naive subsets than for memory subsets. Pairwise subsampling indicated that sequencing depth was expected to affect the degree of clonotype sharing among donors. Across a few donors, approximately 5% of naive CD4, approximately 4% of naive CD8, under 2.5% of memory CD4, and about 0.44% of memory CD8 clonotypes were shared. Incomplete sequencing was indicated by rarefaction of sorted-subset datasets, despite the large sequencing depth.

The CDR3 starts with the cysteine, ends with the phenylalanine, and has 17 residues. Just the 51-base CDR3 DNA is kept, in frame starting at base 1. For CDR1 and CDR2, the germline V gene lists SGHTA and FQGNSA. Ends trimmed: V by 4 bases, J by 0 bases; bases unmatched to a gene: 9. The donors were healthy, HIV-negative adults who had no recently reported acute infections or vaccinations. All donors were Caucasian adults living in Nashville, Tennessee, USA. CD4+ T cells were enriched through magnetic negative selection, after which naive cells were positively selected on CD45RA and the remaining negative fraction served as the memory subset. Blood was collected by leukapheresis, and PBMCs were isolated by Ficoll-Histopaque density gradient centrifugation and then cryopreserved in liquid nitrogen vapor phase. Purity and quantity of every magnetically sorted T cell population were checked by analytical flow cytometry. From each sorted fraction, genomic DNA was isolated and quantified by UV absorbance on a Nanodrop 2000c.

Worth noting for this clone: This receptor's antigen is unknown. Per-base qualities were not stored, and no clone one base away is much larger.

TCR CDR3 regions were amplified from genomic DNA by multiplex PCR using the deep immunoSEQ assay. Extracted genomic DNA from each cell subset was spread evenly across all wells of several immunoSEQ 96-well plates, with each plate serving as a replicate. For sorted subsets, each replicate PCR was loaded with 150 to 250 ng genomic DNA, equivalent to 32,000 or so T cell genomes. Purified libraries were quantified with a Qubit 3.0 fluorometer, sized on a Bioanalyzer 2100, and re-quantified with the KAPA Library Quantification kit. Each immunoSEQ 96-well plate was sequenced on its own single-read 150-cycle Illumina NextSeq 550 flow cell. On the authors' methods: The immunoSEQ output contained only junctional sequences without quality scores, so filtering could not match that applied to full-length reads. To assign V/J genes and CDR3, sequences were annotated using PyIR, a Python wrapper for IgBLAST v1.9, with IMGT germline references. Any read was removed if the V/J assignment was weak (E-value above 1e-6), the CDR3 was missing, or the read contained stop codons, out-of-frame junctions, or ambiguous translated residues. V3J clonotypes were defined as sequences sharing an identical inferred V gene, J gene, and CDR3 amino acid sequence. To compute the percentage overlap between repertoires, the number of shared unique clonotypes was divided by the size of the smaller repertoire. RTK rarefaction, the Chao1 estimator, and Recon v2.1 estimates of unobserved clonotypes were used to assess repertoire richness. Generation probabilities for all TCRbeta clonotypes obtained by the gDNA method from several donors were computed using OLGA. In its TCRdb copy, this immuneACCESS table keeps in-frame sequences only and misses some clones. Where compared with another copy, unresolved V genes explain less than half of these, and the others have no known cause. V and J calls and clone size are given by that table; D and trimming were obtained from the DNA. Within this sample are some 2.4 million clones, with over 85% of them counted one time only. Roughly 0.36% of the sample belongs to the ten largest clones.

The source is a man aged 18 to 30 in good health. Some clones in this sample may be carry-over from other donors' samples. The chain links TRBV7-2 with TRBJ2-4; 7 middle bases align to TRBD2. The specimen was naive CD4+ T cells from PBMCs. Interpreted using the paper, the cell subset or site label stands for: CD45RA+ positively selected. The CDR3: CASSSGVGGIAKNIQYF. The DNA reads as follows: TGTGCCAGCAGCTCCGGGGTGGGAGGGATAGCCAAAAACATTCAGTACTTC.